This T cell receptor beta chain was sequenced during a study of chemoradiotherapy in HPV16-positive cancers. With respect to this clone: Its cognate antigen is unknown.

Findings and caveats of the study: Better recurrence-free survival went with HPV-responsive T-cell expansion in HPV16-positive patients. HPV-specific T cells were functionally defined from only a couple of HPV16-positive patients.

Germline assignment: CDR1 MNHEY and CDR2 SMNVEV (reference sequence). The trim removed 5 bases at V and 4 bases at J, leaving 5 bases unmatched. CDR3 size: 14 residues. The repertoire was sequenced with immunoSEQ multiplex PCR; TCRdb's copy has only in-frame clones and lacks some. The sample contains 13,000 to 15,000 clones, roughly 70% of which appear only once. Sampling was carried out from a patient who underwent chemoradiotherapy. This chain connects TRBV27 to TRBJ1-5; 7 positions agree with TRBD1. This TCR was sampled from a human donor with HPV-associated anogenital cancer. DNA for the CDR3: TGTGCCAGCAGTGCCGGGACAGCAAATCAGCCCCAGCATTTT. It specifies CASSAGTANQPQHF.